The sequence of this T cell receptor (beta chain) was determined in a study of spatial heterogeneity in lung cancer. This clonotype showed up many times. Time point noted: sample taken at primary tumor resection. TCRdb ran MiXCR on the 5' RACE reads and lists one entry per CDR3 protein. The sample holds about 61,000 distinct CDR3 sequences; approximately 6% are singletons and the top ten take 14% to 15%. The V and J ends lost 0 bases and 2 bases respectively, with 13 bases between them. Germline V CDR1 and CDR2: LGHDT, YNNKEL (reference sequence). This CDR3 spans 16 amino acids. This sequence joins TRBV3-1 and TRBJ1-2; no definite D call. The receptor comes from a female donor with early-stage non-small cell lung cancer. The specimen was PBMCs, collected at surgery. The CDR3 DNA is TGTGCCAGCAGCCAAGATCAGTGGACTGGAAACTATGGCTACACCTTC. Translated, it gives CASSQDQWTGNYGYTF. The variable domain in full, with the rest retrieved from reference TRBV3-1 and TRBJ1-2, is DTAVSQTPKYLVTQMGNDKSIKCEQNLGHDTMYWYKQDSKKFLKIMFSYNNKELIINETVPNRFSPKSPDKAHLNLHINSLELGDSAVYFCASSQDQWTGNYGYTFGSGTRLTVV.